This is a list of T cell receptor beta chains from one sample in a study of vaccination effects on CD4 cells after COVID-19. These receptors' antigens are unknown. Assay: immunoSEQ multiplex PCR; the TCRdb copy retains only in-frame clones and omits some. The sample comprises around 40,000 clones, around 67% of which are singletons, and around 3.8% rests with the top ten. The sample was CD4+ T cells from PBMCs cultured without peptide, taken before COVID-19 vaccination. These receptors originate from a human donor who received a COVID-19 vaccine. CDR3s include the opening cysteine and the closing phenylalanine or tryptophan. The D gene is left open where the match is weak. Size tells how often a clone was seen (once, few, many) or the class of an expanded clone, and some rows leave it out.

J | D | size | V | DNA | CDR3
TRBJ1-3 | . | . | TRBV7-7 | TGTGCCAGCAGCGCGGGCCCCGCGGGAGGGCATAATGGAAACACCATATATTTT | CASSAGPAGGHNGNTIYF
TRBJ1-2 | TRBD1 | . | TRBV7-2 | TGTGCCAGCAGCCAGGACAGGGCGGGCGGCTACACCTTC | CASSQDRAGGYTF
TRBJ1-2 | . | once | TRBV5-1 | TGCGCCAGCAGCCAAAACGACTGGCGCTCCTATGGCTACACCTTC | CASSQNDWRSYGYTF
TRBJ2-6 | TRBD1 | . | TRBV10-1 | TGCGCCAGCAGCTCCGGGACAGGGACTTCTGGGGCCAACGTCCTGACTTTC | CASSSGTGTSGANVLTF
TRBJ2-1 | . | . | TRBV2 | TGTGCCAGCAGCGGGGGTGTCTGGGAGTTCTTC | CASSGGVWEFF
TRBJ1-4 | . | few | TRBV29-1 | TGCAGCGTTGAAGATCTGGCGCCGACGGGCGAAAAACTGTTTTTT | CSVEDLAPTGEKLFF
TRBJ1-1 | TRBD1 | . | TRBV6-5 | TGTGCCAGCAGCACCCAGACAGGGGGGTTCACTGAAGCTTTCTTT | CASSTQTGGFTEAFF
TRBJ2-7 | TRBD1 | . | TRBV4-1 | TGCGCCAGCAGCCAACCGACAGGGACCTACGAGCAGTACTTC | CASSQPTGTYEQYF
TRBJ1-2 | TRBD1 | . | TRBV28 | TGTGCCGCTAACAGGGGGAACTATGGCTACACCTTC | CAANRGNYGYTF
TRBJ2-7 | . | . | TRBV2 | TGTGCCAGCAGTAACGACGTCGGGGCCTACGAGCAGTACTTC | CASSNDVGAYEQYF
TRBJ1-6 | . | . | TRBV4-1 | TGCGCCAGCAGCCAAGAATCGGGGAAGGGTTCACCCCTCCACTTT | CASSQESGKGSPLHF
TRBJ2-5 | . | . | TRBV30 | TGTGCCTGGAGGTCTCCCTTTCAAGAGACCCAGTACTTC | CAWRSPFQETQYF
TRBJ2-7 | . | . | TRBV29-1 | TGCAGCGTTGGACAACTTGACGAGCAGTACTTC | CSVGQLDEQYF
TRBJ2-1 | TRBD2 | . | TRBV2 | TGTGCCAGCAGTGTGGGACTAGGGGGTGAGCAGTTCTTC | CASSVGLGGEQFF
TRBJ1-4 | . | . | TRBV30 | TGTGCCTGGAGAAAGACCACGAGGGGTGAAAAACTGTTTTTT | CAWRKTTRGEKLFF
TRBJ1-2 | TRBD1 | . | TRBV6-7 | TGTGCCAGCAGTTACTCCCCCCCTCGACAGGGGTGGTATGGCTACACCTTC | CASSYSPPRQGWYGYTF
TRBJ1-1 | . | . | TRBV28 | TGTGCCAGCAGTTTGGTCGGGGGGGGGAAAACTGAAGCTTTCTTT | CASSLVGGGKTEAFF
TRBJ2-7 | TRBD2 | . | TRBV4-2 | TGTGCCAGCAGCCAAGGGCCAGGAATAGCGGGAGTAGAAATTAACTACGAGCAGTACTTC | CASSQGPGIAGVEINYEQYF
TRBJ2-7 | . | . | TRBV5-8 | TGTGCCAGCAGCTTTCGTGGGCTATCCTACGAGCAGTACTTC | CASSFRGLSYEQYF
TRBJ1-3 | . | once | TRBV7-7 | TGTGCCAGCAGCCCAGACGGGAGGTCCTCTGGAAACACCATATATTTT | CASSPDGRSSGNTIYF
TRBJ2-5 | . | . | TRBV3-1/TRBV3-2 | TGTGCCAGCAGCCAGGAGGGGGGAGAGACCCAGTACTTC | CASSQEGGETQYF
TRBJ2-1 | TRBD2 | . | TRBV7-9 | TGTGCCAGCAGCCCCGGACTAGCGGACCTTAATGAGCAGTTCTTC | CASSPGLADLNEQFF
TRBJ1-1 | . | . | TRBV7-9 | TGTGCCAGCAGCTTAGTAGGGAACACTGAAGCTTTCTTT | CASSLVGNTEAFF
TRBJ1-3 | . | . | TRBV5-5 | TGTGCCAGCAGCTTTGCAGCAGGGAGTGGAAACACCATATATTTT | CASSFAAGSGNTIYF
TRBJ1-4 | . | . | TRBV9 | TGTGCCAGCAGCGTAGCGCAGGGGAGGGAAAAACTGTTTTTT | CASSVAQGREKLFF
TRBJ1-1 | . | . | TRBV5-1 | TGCGCCAGCAGCTTGGTAGCTTTGGGCACTGAAGCTTTCTTT | CASSLVALGTEAFF
TRBJ1-6 | TRBD1 | . | TRBV7-9 | TGTGCCAGCAGCTTAGGACAGGGAGTAAATTCACCCCTCCACTTT | CASSLGQGVNSPLHF
TRBJ1-1 | . | . | TRBV3-1/TRBV3-2 | TGTGCCAGCAGCCTACTCGGGAGAGAAGCTTTCTTT | CASSLLGREAFF
TRBJ2-7 | . | . | TRBV12-5 | TGTGCTAGTGGTTTGCCTGTCTCACCCAGGGAGCAGTACTTC | CASGLPVSPREQYF
TRBJ2-7 | . | . | TRBV5-1 | TGCGCCAGCAGCTTGAAGGGCCAGGCTCGCCTCGAGCAGTACTTC | CASSLKGQARLEQYF
TRBJ2-6 | . | . | TRBV16 | TGTGCCAGCAGCCCGGACCCTTCTGGGGCCAACGTCCTGACTTTC | CASSPDPSGANVLTF
TRBJ2-5 | . | . | TRBV5-1 | TGCGCCAGCAGCTTGGCTGCTTTCGAGACCCAGTACTTC | CASSLAAFETQYF
TRBJ2-5 | . | . | TRBV7-9 | TGTGCCAGCAGCCACGGGCGGTCGGTCAGGGGCGAGACCCAGTACTTC | CASSHGRSVRGETQYF
TRBJ1-3 | TRBD1 | . | TRBV3-1/TRBV3-2 | TGTGCCAGCAGCCAAGGGACAGGGGTGTACGGAAACACCATATATTTT | CASSQGTGVYGNTIYF
TRBJ2-7 | TRBD2 | . | TRBV6-6 | TGTGCCAGCAAAACTAGCGGGATCAGCTCCTACGAGCAGTACTTC | CASKTSGISSYEQYF
TRBJ2-5 | TRBD2 | . | TRBV5-1 | TGCGCCAGCAGACTCGAGGGCGGGGGGTGGCAGACCCAGTACTTC | CASRLEGGGWQTQYF
TRBJ2-7 | . | . | TRBV12-3/TRBV12-4 | TGTGCCAGCAGTTTGATGTCCTACGAGCAGTACTTC | CASSLMSYEQYF
TRBJ1-1 | TRBD1 | few | TRBV19 | TGTGCCAGTATTCTGACAGGGTCTTTCACTGAAGCTTTCTTT | CASILTGSFTEAFF
TRBJ2-7 | TRBD1 | . | TRBV14 | TGTGCCAGCAGCCATACAGGGGCGCCGCAGTACTTC | CASSHTGAPQYF
TRBJ2-1 | . | . | TRBV27 | TGTGCCAGCAGTTCGGAGACAGGCAGCTCCTACAATGAGCAGTTCTTC | CASSSETGSSYNEQFF
TRBJ2-7 | . | few | TRBV19 | TGTGCCAGTAAGGAGGGGTCCTCCTACGAGCAGTACTTC | CASKEGSSYEQYF
TRBJ2-1 | TRBD1 | . | TRBV6-6 | TGTGCCAGCAGACCCAACGGACAGGGTACGGACGAGCAGTTCTTC | CASRPNGQGTDEQFF